What follows are 29 T cell receptor beta chains derived from one specimen sequenced in a study of shared clonotypes between healthy human individuals. The method was immunoSEQ multiplex PCR; TCRdb's version includes in-frame clones alone and lacks a portion of them. The data contain about 960,000 clones, approximately 76% of them singletons. The sample consisted of memory CD4+ T cells sorted from blood. Subset here: CD45RA-negative fraction. The source of these receptors is a man between 18 and 35 years old in good health.

This chain joins TRBV18 and TRBJ1-2, with 10 nucleotides matching TRBD1. The V segment lost 3 bases and the J segment 5 bases; nucleotides outside the gene matches: 9. The CDR3 contains 16 residues. Germline V gene lookup returns CDR1 KGHSH and CDR2 LQKENI. The CDR3: CASSPLETGQGYGYTF. The DNA of the CDR3 is TGTGCCAGCTCACCCTTGGAAACGGGACAGGGGTATGGCTACACCTTC.

The chain uses TRBV29-1 and TRBJ2-7; D unclear. The CDR3 length is 12 residues. Trimming cost V 4 bases and J 4 bases, with 11 bases left between them. CDR1 is SQVTM, CDR2 ANQGSEA, per germline. The CDR3 reads CSVGVERYEQYF. CDR3 in DNA: TGCAGCGTTGGTGTGGAAAGGTACGAGCAGTACTTC.

The rearrangement joins TRBV28 to TRBJ2-1; a weak D match, TRBD2 (5 bases). The V and J ends lost 3 bases and 1 base respectively, with 10 bases between them. The CDR3 length is 15 residues. Germline V gives CDR1 MDHEN, CDR2 SYDVKM. The CDR3 region has the DNA TGTGCCAGCAGTTTCAGAGGGCCTTCCTACAATGAGCAGTTCTTC. This encodes CASSFRGPSYNEQFF.

Worth noting for this clone: The same CDR3 can be traced to other DNA sequences in this sample. The chain has TRBV2 and TRBJ2-5; TRBD1 agrees at 8 bases. Looked up from germline, CDR1 is SNHLY and CDR2 is FYNNEI. Trimming removed 7 bases from V and 1 base from J; junction bases left unmatched: 5. CDR3 length: 14 amino acids. The CDR3 bases are TGTGCCAGCAATCGAGACAGGGGCCAAGAGACCCAGTACTTC. Amino acid sequence: CASNRDRGQETQYF.

The rearrangement links TRBV6-5 to TRBJ1-5, with TRBD1 as a possible D gene (6 bases). The CDR3 runs 15 residues. V lost 4 bases and J 0 bases, leaving 10 bases between the germline ends. Germline-derived CDR1 and CDR2 are MNHEY and SVGAGI. CDR3 region: CASSFNRDSNQPQHF. CDR3 DNA sequence: TGTGCCAGCAGTTTCAACAGGGATAGCAATCAGCCCCAGCATTTT.

The chain joins TRBV14 to TRBJ1-2; no clear D. Trimming stripped 1 base from V and 7 bases from J, with 7 bases between. The germline gives CDR1 SGHDN, CDR2 FVKESK. The CDR3 spans 12 residues. This CDR3 reads CASSQASVGYTF. The CDR3 region has the DNA TGTGCCAGCAGCCAAGCGTCGGTTGGCTACACCTTC.

The rearrangement joins TRBV28 to TRBJ2-7; D is uncertain. Germline-derived CDR1 and CDR2 are MDHEN and SYDVKM. There are 14 residues in the CDR3. V shed 6 bases and J shed 6 bases, with 18 bases lying between them. The CDR3 protein is CASSPPWRLREQYF. The CDR3 region has the DNA TGTGCCAGCAGCCCGCCCTGGCGCCTTCGCGAGCAGTACTTC.

The gene calls are TRBV9 and TRBJ2-5; 9 nucleotides align to TRBD1. This CDR3 has 14 amino acids. Germline-derived CDR1 and CDR2 are SGDLS and YYNGEE. The junction had 5 bases not matched to a gene; V was cut back by 6 bases and J by 2 bases. CDR3 nucleotides: TGTGCCAGCAACAGGGGGCTAATTCAAGAGACCCAGTACTTC. Its translation: CASNRGLIQETQYF.

This chain joins TRBV30 and TRBJ1-3; 8 nucleotides align to TRBD1. Per germline, CDR1 GTSNPN and CDR2 SVGIG (reference sequence). Unmatched junction bases numbered 3, after V lost 5 bases and J lost 9 bases. The CDR3 sequence is 11 residues long. DNA of the CDR3: TGTGCCTGGGGGGACAGGCGCACCATATATTTT. This encodes CAWGDRRTIYF.

The chain is built from TRBV7-9 and TRBJ1-1, with D unresolved. V lost 8 bases, J lost 1 base, and 11 bases lay in between. CDR1 is SEHNR, CDR2 FQNEAQ, per germline (reference sequence). The CDR3 totals 13 residues. CDR3 nucleotides: TGTGCCAGCCGTCAGGCACCGAACACTGAAGCTTTCTTT. Its protein product is CASRQAPNTEAFF. The whole variable domain, remainder taken from reference TRBV7-9 and TRBJ1-1, is DTGVSQNPRHKITKRGQNVTFRCDPISEHNRLYWYRQTLGQGPEFLTYFQNEAQLEKSRLLSDRFSAERPKGSFSTLEIQRTEQGDSAMYLCASRQAPNTEAFFGQGTRLTVV.

This clone was counted a few times. The J gene is TRBJ1-6, the V gene TRBV7-8; D perhaps matches TRBD1 (6 bases). The CDR3 covers 16 residues. The germline CDR1 and CDR2 sequences are SGHVS and FQNEAQ. The V and J ends lost 5 bases and 4 bases respectively, with 15 bases between them. The DNA for the CDR3 is TGTGCCAGCAGCCATATGACAGGCAAATATAATTCACCCCTCCACTTT. Protein: CASSHMTGKYNSPLHF.

In nucleotides, the CDR3 is TGTGCCAGCAGTTTACTCCGGCAGGTGGCCTCCTACAATGAGCAGTTCTTC. Its translation is CASSLLRQVASYNEQFF. This rearrangement joins TRBV28 to TRBJ2-1; D call uncertain. The V gene's germline CDR1 is MDHEN and CDR2 SYDVKM. Trimming shortened V by 2 bases and J by 0 bases, and 14 bases separated the two germline ends. The CDR3 has 17 residues.

The V and J genes are TRBV28 and TRBJ2-7; D ambiguous. This CDR3 comprises 11 residues. V lost 4 bases and J 9 bases, leaving 10 bases between the germline ends. Germline CDR1 MDHEN, CDR2 SYDVKM. The CDR3 spells CASSSVGGQYF. CDR3 nucleotide sequence: TGTGCCAGCAGTTCAGTGGGTGGGCAGTACTTC.

The chain employs TRBV15 and TRBJ2-1; D gene uncertain. V was shortened by 4 bases and J by 3 bases, with 7 bases between the two germline ends. Germline CDR1 is LNHNV and CDR2 is YYDKDF (reference sequence). The CDR3 is 13 residues long. The chain's CDR3 is CATSTTIYNEQFF. CDR3 in DNA: TGTGCCACCAGCACCACCATCTACAATGAGCAGTTCTTC.

This chain joins TRBV5-1 and TRBJ2-2; 7 bases fit TRBD1. CDR3 length equals 15 residues. Germline assignment: CDR1 SGHRS and CDR2 YFSETQ. The V and J ends lost 3 bases and 7 bases, in that order; junction bases with no gene match: 9. CDR3 sequence: CASSSGTGEIGELFF. CDR3 DNA sequence: TGCGCCAGCAGCTCGGGAACAGGGGAGATCGGGGAGCTGTTTTTT.

Comments on this clone: One junction end disagrees with the germline gene, perhaps due to a read error. The rearrangement links TRBV30 to TRBJ1-1; possibly TRBD1 for D (5 bases). Per germline, CDR1 GTSNPN and CDR2 SVGIG (reference sequence). CDR3 length: 11 residues. CDR3 DNA sequence: TGTGCCTGGAGTGTACAAAGGGGTGCAGTCTTT. Protein sequence: CAWSVQRGAVF.

This clone has just a few counts. The chain uses TRBV10-3 and TRBJ1-3; D unresolved. The germline CDR1 and CDR2 sequences are ENHRY and SYGVKD. This CDR3 is 14 amino acids long. With 3 bases removed from V and 1 base from J, the gap between germline ends came to 7 bases. CDR3 loop: CAISDPGSGNTIYF. Written as DNA, the CDR3 is TGTGCCATCAGTGACCCGGGGTCTGGAAACACCATATATTTT.

This clone was seen a single time. The J gene is TRBJ2-7, the V gene TRBV6-5, with 9 nucleotides matching TRBD1. CDR3 length: 15 residues. The V gene's germline CDR1 is MNHEY and CDR2 SVGAGI. Losses at the gene ends were 1 base for V and 2 bases for J; bases not matched to a gene: 3. CDR3 region: CASSYFGTGTYEQYF. CDR3 in DNA: TGTGCCAGCAGTTACTTCGGGACAGGGACCTACGAGCAGTACTTC.

A single count supports this clone. V usage is TRBV4-1 and J usage is TRBJ1-1; D is undetermined. The germline CDR1 and CDR2 sequences are MGHRA and YSYEKL. The V gene lost 1 base and the J gene lost 1 base, with 13 bases spanning the gap. This CDR3 has 16 residues. CDR3 loop: CASSQALGQQNTEAFF. The CDR3 DNA reads as TGCGCCAGCAGCCAAGCCTTAGGGCAGCAGAACACTGAAGCTTTCTTT.

This chain uses TRBV9 with TRBJ2-3, with D unclear. V lost 0 bases to trimming and J lost 2 bases, with 13 bases between them. Germline V gene lookup returns CDR1 SGDLS and CDR2 YYNGEE. CDR3 length: 16 amino acids. DNA for the CDR3: TGTGCCAGCAGCGTAGGGGTAGGGCGGTCCACAGATACGCAGTATTTT. Amino acids: CASSVGVGRSTDTQYF.

J is TRBJ1-4 and V is TRBV11-2, with TRBD1 matching 8 bases. The CDR3 covers 15 residues. Germline assignment: CDR1 SGHAT and CDR2 FQNNGV. J lost 8 bases, V lost 1 base, and 6 bases had no gene match. The CDR3 bases are TGTGCCAGCAGCTTAGGCGGGACAGGAGGCGAAAAACTGTTTTTT. Translated: CASSLGGTGGEKLFF.

The table lists this clone with a few counts. The chain links TRBV11-2 to TRBJ2-5; 10 bases match TRBD2. Germline assignment: CDR1 SGHAT and CDR2 FQNNGV. CDR3 length: 15 residues. Losses at the gene ends were 2 bases for V and 7 bases for J; bases not matched to a gene: 7. CDR3 amino acids: CASSLRLAGEGTQYF. In DNA, the CDR3 is TGTGCCAGCAGCTTACGCCTAGCGGGAGAGGGGACCCAGTACTTC.

The CDR3 coding sequence is TGTGCCAGCAGTAAAATTACAGGGTCGTCTGGAAACACCATATATTTT. It yields the protein CASSKITGSSGNTIYF. The rearrangement joins TRBV25-1 to TRBJ1-3; perhaps TRBD1 as D (6 bases). The V end lost 5 bases, the J end lost 1 base, and 15 bases lay between the germline ends. The CDR3 is 16 residues long. Germline CDR1 and CDR2: MGHDK and SYGVNS.

This chain joins TRBV5-1 and TRBJ1-4; 9 bases are a match to TRBD1. V lost 2 bases and J lost 6; bases outside the gene matches: 2. The CDR3 covers 14 residues. From germline, CDR1 is SGHRS and CDR2 YFSETQ. The CDR3: CASSLQGADEKLFF. CDR3 in DNA: TGCGCCAGCAGCTTACAGGGGGCGGATGAAAAACTGTTTTTT.

The CDR3 sequence: CASSPRRTGTLNQPQHF. The CDR3 DNA reads as TGTGCCAGCAGCCCAAGAAGGACAGGGACCCTCAATCAGCCCCAGCATTTT. V usage is TRBV7-8 and J usage is TRBJ1-5; 8 bases map to TRBD1. From germline, CDR1 is SGHVS and CDR2 FQNEAQ. The CDR3 spans 17 residues. The V gene end was trimmed by 5 bases and the J gene end by 3 bases; junction bases not matched to a gene: 12.

The chain is built from TRBV7-9 and TRBJ2-1, with 12 bases fitting TRBD2. The V gene end was trimmed by 7 bases and the J gene end by 7 bases; junction bases not matched to a gene: 5. Germline CDR1 reads SEHNR; CDR2 reads FQNEAQ (reference sequence). This CDR3 is built from 14 residues. CDR3 in DNA: TGTGCCAGCACCAGACTAGCGGGGGCAAATGAGCAGTTCTTC. Residues: CASTRLAGANEQFF.

The rearrangement joins TRBV6-5 to TRBJ2-6; no firm D call. This CDR3 is 14 amino acids long. V was cut by 10 bases and J by 0 bases, with 10 bases left in between. Germline CDR1 is MNHEY and CDR2 is SVGAGI. The CDR3 spells CATSTSSGANVLTF. DNA for the CDR3: TGTGCCACCTCCACCAGCTCTGGGGCCAACGTCCTGACTTTC.

CDR3 loop: CSVEKGSLETQYF. The CDR3 DNA follows: TGCAGCGTTGAAAAGGGATCCCTTGAGACCCAGTACTTC. The chain joins TRBV29-1 to TRBJ2-5, with no clear D. The CDR3 has 13 residues. The ends were cut back, 2 bases at V and 5 bases at J, with 12 bases in the middle. Per the germline V gene, CDR1 is SQVTM and CDR2 is ANQGSEA.

This clone appeared once. The rearrangement links TRBV6-1 to TRBJ2-5, with a weak D call TRBD1 (5 bases). Trimming cost V 11 bases and J 5 bases, with 15 bases left between them. CDR1 MNHNS and CDR2 SASEGT come from the germline V gene. The CDR3 is 12 amino acids. In nucleotides, the CDR3 is TGTGCCTCCACGACAGTTCCTGAGACCCAGTACTTC. It specifies CASTTVPETQYF.